This T cell receptor (beta chain) was sequenced in a study of T cell responses to AZD1222 COVID-19 vaccine. TCRdb's copy holds only in-frame clones and misses some; the assay was immunoSEQ multiplex PCR. This table holds around 180,000 clones, around 86% found once. As concerns this clone: Its antigen is not identified.

CDR1 is MGHRA and CDR2 is YSYEKL in the germline V gene. This CDR3 contains 17 residues. V was trimmed by 0 bases and J by 3 bases, leaving 18 bases between them. Study results and caveats: Breadth and depth of Spike-specific TCRs rose after two AZD1222 doses.

The genes are TRBV4-1 and TRBJ2-7, with D possibly matching TRBD1 (7 bases). This material consisted of peripheral blood, taken on day 0 of MenACWY control vaccination. This clonotype was obtained from an adult in good health. The CDR3 nucleotides are TGCGCCAGCAGCCAAGAAGGGGGCGGGACTCCTGGCTACGAGCAGTACTTC. This encodes CASSQEGGGTPGYEQYF.